This entry is about one TCR beta chain. The antigen is undetermined. The sample comes from a study of cytotoxic CD8 clonotypes in ibrutinib-treated CLL. The study, taken as a whole, reports: Higher clonality was seen at ibrutinib response and a return toward baseline at progression. Starting clonality was above that of age-matched healthy donors and tracked circulating CD8+ T-cell counts.

Measured with immunoSEQ multiplex PCR; TCRdb has only the in-frame clones, and not every one. The data hold around 310,000 clones, with almost 80% observed a single time. The sequenced sample was PBMCs, obtained before ibrutinib treatment. The receptor comes from a human donor with chronic lymphocytic leukemia.

The CDR3 spells CASSYTYRVRDTEAFF. CDR3 nucleotides: TGTGCCAGCAGTTACACATACAGGGTGAGGGACACTGAAGCTTTCTTT. The chain combines TRBV6-5 with TRBJ1-1, with D perhaps matching TRBD1 (6 bases). Trimming removed 2 bases at V and 3 bases at J, with 16 bases between. There are 16 residues in the CDR3. From germline, CDR1 is MNHEY and CDR2 SVGAGI.